This is a list of T cell receptor beta chains from one sample in a study of vaccination and CD4 T cells after COVID-19. TCRdb analysed the PCR reads with MiXCR anew, one entry per CDR3 protein. The sample carries more than 25,000 distinct CDR3 sequences, 62% recorded once. These receptors have no known antigen. The specimen comprised CD4+ T cells from blood, cultured in vitro, sampled after SARS-CoV-2 vaccination. The receptor source for this set is a human donor who received a COVID-19 vaccine. The CDR3 runs from the conserved cysteine through the conserved F or W. The D gene is left open where the match is weak. Size values are once, few and many counts, or a class for expanded clones, and some rows have none.

CDR3 length,V gene,clone size,J gene,D gene,CDR3 DNA,CDR3 protein
17,TRBV12-5,NA,TRBJ2-2,NA,TGTGCTAGTGGTTTGGTACGGGGGGACAGGAACACCGGGGAGCTGTTTTTT,CASGLVRGDRNTGELFF
14,TRBV12-3/TRBV12-4,NA,TRBJ1-1,NA,TGTGCCAGCACCCTCCATGGGGTGTCCACTGAAGCTTTCTTT,CASTLHGVSTEAFF
13,TRBV11-2,NA,TRBJ2-2,NA,TGTGCCAGCAGCCCCCTGAACACCGGGGAGCTGTTTTTT,CASSPLNTGELFF
14,TRBV7-8,NA,TRBJ2-7,TRBD1,TGTGCCAGCAGCCTAGAGACAGGGGGCGCCGAGCAGTACTTC,CASSLETGGAEQYF
16,TRBV12-3/TRBV12-4,NA,TRBJ2-3,TRBD2,TGTGCCAGCAGTTGGTCTAGCGGGGGGGGAACAGATACGCAGTATTTT,CASSWSSGGGTDTQYF
14,TRBV7-9,few,TRBJ1-6,NA,TGTGCCAGCAGCTTAGGAGGTTCGGCTTCACCCCTCCACTTT,CASSLGGSASPLHF
15,TRBV2,NA,TRBJ1-2,NA,TGTGCCAGCAGTGAATTCAACAGGTTATCCTATGGCTACACCTTC,CASSEFNRLSYGYTF
17,TRBV24-1,once,TRBJ2-2,NA,TGTGCCACCAGTGCCTTTAGGGGACTCATAAACACCGGGGAGCTGTTTTTT,CATSAFRGLINTGELFF
17,TRBV6-5,NA,TRBJ1-1,NA,TGTGCCAGCAGTTATGGGCGGGGTTCGGTTGTAGGCACTGAAGCTTTCTTT,CASSYGRGSVVGTEAFF
15,TRBV12-3/TRBV12-4,NA,TRBJ1-1,TRBD1,TGTGCCAGCAGCCTGACAGGGCCGAGAGGCACTGAAGCTTTCTTT,CASSLTGPRGTEAFF
16,TRBV20-1,NA,TRBJ2-5,TRBD1,TGCAGTGCTAGTTCATACTCACAGGGGGCGGAAGAGACCCAGTACTTC,CSASSYSQGAEETQYF
14,TRBV19,NA,TRBJ2-1,NA,TGTGCCAGTAGTATGGGCAGGGTCCACAATGAGCAGTTCTTC,CASSMGRVHNEQFF
13,TRBV5-1,NA,TRBJ1-2,TRBD1,TGCGCCAGCAGCTCGACAGGGCTTAATGGCTACACCTTC,CASSSTGLNGYTF
17,TRBV28,NA,TRBJ1-5,NA,TGTGCCAGCACCCTTTTGGACAGCGAATATAGCAATCAGCCCCAGCATTTT,CASTLLDSEYSNQPQHF
12,TRBV6-1,NA,TRBJ1-1,NA,TGTGCCAGCAGTCCCACGAACACTGAAGCTTTCTTT,CASSPTNTEAFF
15,TRBV4-2,NA,TRBJ1-4,NA,TGTGCCAGCAGCCAAGTGCAGGGGCGGAATGAAAAACTGTTTTTT,CASSQVQGRNEKLFF
15,TRBV19,NA,TRBJ2-5,TRBD1,TGTGCCAGTAGCAGGGACAGGGGCCCGATGGAGACCCAGTACTTC,CASSRDRGPMETQYF
15,TRBV6-1,NA,TRBJ2-3,NA,TGTGCCAGCTCCACACGGGACACGAGCACAGATACGCAGTATTTT,CASSTRDTSTDTQYF
15,TRBV4-2,NA,TRBJ1-2,NA,TGTGCCAGCAGCCAAGGGAGGGAGGAAAACTATGGCTACACCTTC,CASSQGREENYGYTF
14,TRBV2,NA,TRBJ1-1,TRBD1,TGTGCCAGCAGTTCGGACAGGGGGGTCACTGAAGCTTTCTTT,CASSSDRGVTEAFF
14,TRBV25-1,NA,TRBJ1-1,NA,TGTGCCAGCAGTGAACCCTTCTTTGAGACTGAAGCTTTCTTT,CASSEPFFETEAFF
15,TRBV6-1,NA,TRBJ1-2,TRBD1,TGTGCCAGCAGTGGCCCACAGGGGGACAACTATGGCTACACCTTC,CASSGPQGDNYGYTF
15,TRBV30,NA,TRBJ2-7,TRBD1,TGTGCCTGGAGTGTCCGGGACAGGGGGCTTTACGAGCAGTACTTC,CAWSVRDRGLYEQYF
15,TRBV6-1,NA,TRBJ1-3,NA,TGTGCCAGCAGTGACGGTCAAACTGTAGGAAACACCATATATTTT,CASSDGQTVGNTIYF
13,TRBV20-1,NA,TRBJ1-1,NA,TGCAGTGCTAGGCTTCAGGGGTACACTGAAGCTTTCTTT,CSARLQGYTEAFF
13,TRBV2,NA,TRBJ2-2,NA,TGTGCCAGCGGGGGAGTTAACACCGGGGAGCTGTTTTTT,CASGGVNTGELFF
14,TRBV25-1,NA,TRBJ1-2,TRBD1,TGTGCCAGCAGTGGGGACAGGGGGTACTATGGCTACACCTTC,CASSGDRGYYGYTF
12,TRBV24-1,NA,TRBJ2-2,NA,TGTGCCACCAGTTATGGACCCGGGGAGCTGTTTTTT,CATSYGPGELFF
13,TRBV11-3,NA,TRBJ2-1,NA,TGTGCCAGCAGCTTACATTTATCGAATGAGCAGTTCTTC,CASSLHLSNEQFF
18,TRBV7-3,NA,TRBJ2-3,TRBD2,TGTGCCAGCAGCTTAACCTATTATAGCGGGGGGGCGCCAGATACGCAGTATTTT,CASSLTYYSGGAPDTQYF
16,TRBV6-5,few,TRBJ1-2,NA,TGTGCCAGCAGTTACCCCCGCGGCAGGGTGGATCATGGCTACACCTTC,CASSYPRGRVDHGYTF
14,TRBV29-1,NA,TRBJ2-5,TRBD2,TGCAGCGTTCCCAGCGGGGCATTGCAAGAGACCCAGTACTTC,CSVPSGALQETQYF
15,TRBV19,once,TRBJ1-2,TRBD1,TGTGCCAGTAGTTCCGGACAGGTTATTAACTATGGCTACACCTTC,CASSSGQVINYGYTF
16,TRBV30,NA,TRBJ1-1,NA,TGTGCCTGGAGAAACGGGGGGCGAGGGGAAAACACTGAAGCTTTCTTT,CAWRNGGRGENTEAFF
14,TRBV2,few,TRBJ2-7,TRBD1,TGTGCCAGCCTTGAGACAGGGGGGTCTTGGGAGCAGTACTTC,CASLETGGSWEQYF
17,TRBV7-2,few,TRBJ1-5,NA,TGTGCCAGCAGCTTAAGGGGGGGGGCGGGGGCCAATCAGCCCCAGCATTTT,CASSLRGGAGANQPQHF
16,TRBV7-9,NA,TRBJ1-4,NA,TGTGCCAGCAGCTTGGGCAGCTTGATAACTGATGAAAAACTGTTTTTT,CASSLGSLITDEKLFF
14,TRBV5-8,once,TRBJ1-1,NA,TGTGCCAGCATGGTGAGGCTTGGGAACACTGAAGCTTTCTTT,CASMVRLGNTEAFF
15,TRBV10-1,few,TRBJ1-1,TRBD1,TGCGCCAGCAGCTATGACAGGGGAGTAAGGACTGAAGCTTTCTTT,CASSYDRGVRTEAFF
15,TRBV9,NA,TRBJ2-3,NA,TGTGCCAGCAGCGTTAACCCTGAGGGGCCAGATACGCAGTATTTT,CASSVNPEGPDTQYF